This TCR beta chain was obtained from a study of blood T cells in healthy people across ages. This clonotype was recorded once. A second PCR, run for roughly 7 to 12 cycles, used a sample-barcoded 5' primer plus a J-beta primer mix. From the 5' RACE reads, TCRdb called clonotypes with MiXCR, one entry per CDR3 protein. The data contain 600,000 to 850,000 distinct CDR3 sequences, about 40% of them singletons. CDR1 MGHDK and CDR2 SYGVNS come from the germline V gene. This CDR3 is 12 amino acids long. J lost 5 bases, V lost 7 bases, and 2 bases had no gene match. The receptor was derived from a woman aged 60-75 years in good health. The sample comprised blood. The gene calls are TRBV25-1 and TRBJ1-1, with 9 nucleotides matching TRBD1. CDR3 DNA: TGTGCCAGCATGGACAGGGGAACTGAAGCTTTCTTT. This gives the protein CASMDRGTEAFF.